The 31 T cell receptor beta chains below all came from one sample that was sequenced in a study of CD8 T cells in ankylosing spondylitis. Whole-study results and caveats: What appeared characteristic of ankylosing spondylitis blood was a TCR beta motif of eight highly homologous variants.

Which antigens these TCRs recognize remains unknown. TCRdb ran MiXCR on the 5' RACE reads and lists one entry per CDR3 protein. The sample lists under 150,000 distinct CDR3 sequences, roughly 17% occurring once. Material: blood, either unsorted or a sorted T cell fraction (not recorded which). These receptors were obtained from a male donor with ankylosing spondylitis.

This clonotype has just a few counts. The chain recombines TRBV7-9 with TRBJ2-1, with D hard to call. This CDR3 is 13 amino acids long. Germline assignment: CDR1 SEHNR and CDR2 FQNEAQ (reference sequence). V lost 5 bases, J lost 4 bases, and 9 bases lay in between. DNA of the CDR3: TGTGCCAGCAGCCACCCCATTTACAATGAGCAGTTCTTC. Its protein product is CASSHPIYNEQFF.

This clonotype turned up a few times. The V and J genes are TRBV7-6 and TRBJ2-2; no clear D. V was cut by 5 bases and J by 3 bases, with 16 bases left in between. The CDR3 has 16 amino acids. Per germline, CDR1 SGHVS and CDR2 FNYEAQ. DNA for the CDR3: TGTGCCAGCAGCCCCATTCTCTTAAGCTACACCGGGGAGCTGTTTTTT. Amino acids: CASSPILLSYTGELFF.

This clonotype was picked up a small number of times. The chain has TRBV5-5 and TRBJ2-2; no reliable D call. This CDR3 region has 13 residues. Trimming pared 5 bases from V and 9 bases from J, leaving 14 bases between. Looked up from germline, CDR1 is SGHKS and CDR2 is YYEKEE (reference sequence). The CDR3 is CASSRNLFWELFF. The CDR3 nucleotides are TGTGCCAGCAGTCGGAATCTATTCTGGGAGCTGTTTTTT.

This clonotype came up many times. This chain connects TRBV4-3 to TRBJ2-7, with D unclear. Germline CDR1 reads LGHNA; CDR2 reads YSLEER. Trimming pared 4 bases from V and 1 base from J, leaving 14 bases between. The CDR3 length is 15 residues. CDR3 protein: CASSPGRLGSYEQYF. The CDR3 DNA follows: TGCGCCAGCAGCCCCGGTAGGCTTGGATCCTACGAGCAGTACTTC.

The sample holds a few counts of this clonotype. This rearrangement joins TRBV5-1 to TRBJ2-5; 13 nucleotides line up with TRBD2. Germline V CDR1 and CDR2: SGHRS, YFSETQ. Trimming took 3 bases from V and 0 from J; bases not matched to a gene: 5. This CDR3 contains 17 residues. The CDR3 DNA reads as TGCGCCAGCAGCTGGGGACTAGCGGGGTTATACCAAGAGACCCAGTACTTC. Protein: CASSWGLAGLYQETQYF.

The chain has TRBV28 and TRBJ1-6; a weak D match, TRBD1 (6 bases). The CDR3 runs 16 residues. Trimming took 6 bases from V and 0 from J, leaving 12 bases between them. Germline V gene data show CDR1 as MDHEN and CDR2 as SYDVKM. This chain's CDR3 is CASRRQEYSYNSPLHF. CDR3 coding DNA: TGTGCCAGCAGGAGACAGGAATACTCCTATAATTCACCCCTCCACTTT.

This clonotype was counted only a few times. This chain links TRBV27 with TRBJ2-7; tentatively, D is TRBD1 (5 bases). The CDR3 extends over 12 amino acids. The V gene's germline CDR1 is MNHEY and CDR2 SMNVEV (reference sequence). Trimming took off 6 bases at V and 2 bases at J, with 8 bases between the two ends. Written as DNA, the CDR3 is TGTGCCAGCAGGACAGTCCCCTACGAGCAGTACTTC. Amino acid sequence: CASRTVPYEQYF.

V usage is TRBV6-1 and J usage is TRBJ2-5; TRBD2 matches 9 bases. The germline gives CDR1 MNHNS, CDR2 SASEGT. CDR3 size: 17 residues. V was clipped by 5 bases and J by 3 bases; unmatched bases: 13. The CDR3 protein is CASSPTSGSVLKETQYF. CDR3 in DNA: TGTGCCAGCAGTCCGACTAGCGGATCGGTGTTAAAAGAGACCCAGTACTTC.

J is TRBJ1-1 and V is TRBV7-9, with 7 positions matching TRBD1. CDR3 length: 15 residues. CDR1 and CDR2 (germline): SEHNR, FQNEAQ (reference sequence). V shed 5 bases, J shed 5 bases, and the junction held 11 bases outside the gene matches. The DNA of the CDR3 is TGTGCCAGCAGCCCAGGGGGTACAGGGAGAACTGAAGCTTTCTTT. Translation: CASSPGGTGRTEAFF.

The V call is TRBV5-1, the J call TRBJ2-7, with D hard to call. This CDR3 contains 13 residues. Germline V gene lookup returns CDR1 SGHRS and CDR2 YFSETQ. Trimming pared 4 bases from V and 3 bases from J, leaving 11 bases between. The CDR3 spells CASSPGVGYEQYF. The DNA of the CDR3 is TGCGCCAGCAGCCCTGGGGTAGGCTACGAGCAGTACTTC. Combining the CDR3 with reference TRBV5-1 and TRBJ2-7 gives the whole variable domain KAGVTQTPRYLIKTRGQQVTLSCSPISGHRSVSWYQQTPGQGLQFLFEYFSETQRNKGNFPGRFSGRQFSNSRSEMNVSTLELGDSALYLCASSPGVGYEQYFGPGTRLTVT.

The chain combines TRBV9 with TRBJ2-3; D is ambiguous. The V gene lost 1 base and the J gene lost 2 bases, with 8 bases spanning the gap. This CDR3 region has 14 residues. In germline, CDR1 is SGDLS, CDR2 YYNGEE. The CDR3 protein is CASSVYHYTDTQYF. The CDR3 DNA reads TGTGCCAGCAGCGTATATCACTACACAGATACGCAGTATTTT. Full variable domain (rest looked up from reference TRBV9 and TRBJ2-3): DSGVTQTPKHLITATGQRVTLRCSPRSGDLSVYWYQQSLDQGLQFLIQYYNGEERAKGNILERFSAQQFPDLHSELNLSSLELGDSALYFCASSVYHYTDTQYFGPGTRLTVL.

There are a few counts of this clonotype. CDR3 amino acids: CASRAPGLNTEAFF. CDR3 coding DNA: TGTGCCAGCAGGGCCCCGGGCCTCAACACTGAAGCTTTCTTT. The J gene is TRBJ1-1, the V gene TRBV14; no clear D. Germline values: CDR1 SGHDN, CDR2 FVKESK. V was shortened by 6 bases and J by 2 bases, with 13 bases between the two germline ends. The CDR3 totals 14 residues.

This rearrangement joins TRBV20-1 to TRBJ2-1, with 8 bases matching TRBD2. V shed 3 bases and J 4 bases; nucleotides not matched to a gene: 5. CDR1 is DFQATT and CDR2 is SNEGSKA in the germline V gene (reference sequence). The CDR3 runs 14 residues. CDR3 protein: CSASPREGYNEQFF. As DNA, the CDR3 is TGCAGTGCTAGTCCACGGGAGGGATACAATGAGCAGTTCTTC.

Concerning this clonotype: One end of the junction does not line up with germline, which may come from a read error. V and J are TRBV11-2 and TRBJ1-1; TRBD1 matches 9 bases. Germline CDR1 and CDR2: SGHAT and FQNNGV. The CDR3 is 15 amino acids. The chain's CDR3 is CASSLGTGMDTEAFF. CDR3 DNA: TGTGCCAGCAGCTTGGGGACAGGGATGGACACTGAGGCTTTCTTT. The whole variable domain, filled in from reference TRBV11-2 and TRBJ1-1, reads EAGVAQSPRYKIIEKRQSVAFWCNPISGHATLYWYQQILGQGPKLLIQFQNNGVVDDSQLPKDRFSAERLKGVDSTLKIQPAKLEDSAVYLCASSLGTGMDTEAFFGQGTRLTVV.

V usage is TRBV11-3 and J usage is TRBJ2-2; the D gene is possibly TRBD1 (5 bases). The germline V gene encodes CDR1 SGHNT and CDR2 YENEEA. CDR3 length: 15 residues. V lost 6 bases and J lost 0, with 11 bases in between. Here the CDR3 reads CASRLTTANTGELFF. CDR3 DNA: TGTGCCAGCAGACTAACGACAGCGAACACCGGGGAGCTGTTTTTT.

This clonotype was picked up many times. This chain links TRBV7-9 with TRBJ2-5, with D perhaps matching TRBD2 (6 bases). The germline V and J ends were trimmed by 2 bases and 3 bases, with 10 bases remaining between them. This CDR3 is built from 14 residues. Germline loops: CDR1 SEHNR, CDR2 FQNEAQ (reference sequence). The chain's CDR3 is CASSLPSDEETQYF. CDR3 bases: TGTGCCAGCAGCTTACCTAGCGACGAAGAGACCCAGTACTTC. The whole variable domain, remainder taken from reference TRBV7-9 and TRBJ2-5, is DTGVSQNPRHKITKRGQNVTFRCDPISEHNRLYWYRQTLGQGPEFLTYFQNEAQLEKSRLLSDRFSAERPKGSFSTLEIQRTEQGDSAMYLCASSLPSDEETQYFGPGTRLLVL.

The chain joins TRBV25-1 to TRBJ1-1; weak D call: TRBD1 (6 bases). CDR3 size: 14 residues. Deletions cut 4 bases from V and 4 bases from J, with 13 bases between. Per germline, CDR1 MGHDK and CDR2 SYGVNS. The CDR3 loop is CASSGTAWSTEAFF. The CDR3 DNA follows: TGTGCCAGCAGTGGGACAGCCTGGAGCACTGAAGCTTTCTTT.

The gene calls are TRBV28 and TRBJ1-2; D ambiguous. Trimming stripped 4 bases from V and 3 bases from J, with 15 bases between. The CDR3 contains 15 residues. The germline CDR1 and CDR2 sequences are MDHEN and SYDVKM. The CDR3 DNA reads TGTGCCAGCAGTTCCGGGCCAACAGTTCACTATGGCTACACCTTC. This translates into CASSSGPTVHYGYTF.

This chain joins TRBV9 and TRBJ2-3; the D call may be TRBD1 or TRBD2 (5 bases each). Germline V gives CDR1 SGDLS, CDR2 YYNGEE. The CDR3 runs 16 residues. V was pared by 0 bases and J by 5 bases, with 16 bases between. The chain's CDR3 is CASSVGEGMAGDTQYF. CDR3 DNA sequence: TGTGCCAGCAGCGTAGGAGAGGGGATGGCTGGAGATACGCAGTATTTT.

In this sample, this clonotype turned up a few times. The V and J genes are TRBV19 and TRBJ1-5, with D tentatively TRBD1 (5 bases). The V gene lost 3 bases and the J gene lost 5 bases, with 11 bases spanning the gap. This CDR3 comprises 14 residues. The germline V gene encodes CDR1 LNHDA and CDR2 SQIVND (reference sequence). This CDR3 reads CASSMWTIYQPQHF. CDR3 coding DNA: TGTGCCAGTAGTATGTGGACAATATATCAGCCCCAGCATTTT.

This clonotype showed up many times. The V and J genes are TRBV29-1 and TRBJ2-7; 8 bases are a match to TRBD2. V lost 4 bases, J lost 2 bases, and 1 base stayed unmatched. Germline V gives CDR1 SQVTM, CDR2 ANQGSEA. This CDR3 has 12 residues. CDR3 residues: CSVVAGPYEQYF. The CDR3 DNA reads TGCAGCGTTGTAGCGGGACCCTACGAGCAGTACTTC.

CDR3 region: CATRGRDSTDTQYF. The CDR3 nucleotides are TGTGCCACCAGAGGGAGGGATAGCACAGATACGCAGTATTTT. The chain couples TRBV15 to TRBJ2-3; 7 bases fit TRBD2. This CDR3 is 14 amino acids long. The junction had 3 bases not matched to a gene; V was cut back by 6 bases and J by 0 bases. CDR1 LNHNV and CDR2 YYDKDF come from the germline V gene (reference sequence). Complete variable domain (other parts from reference TRBV15 and TRBJ2-3): DAMVIQNPRYQVTQFGKPVTLSCSQTLNHNVMYWYQQKSSQAPKLLFHYYDKDFNNEADTPDNFQSRRPNTSFCFLDIRSPGLGDTAMYLCATRGRDSTDTQYFGPGTRLTVL.

This clonotype was seen only a few times. The junction shows a germline mismatch at one end, possibly a read error. This sequence joins TRBV2 and TRBJ2-1; D is tentatively TRBD1 or TRBD2 (6 bases each). Per germline, CDR1 SNHLY and CDR2 FYNNEI. This CDR3 spans 14 amino acids. The CDR3: CASTDPGAYDEQFF. The CDR3 DNA follows: TGTGCCAGCACCGACCCGGGGGCCTACGATGAGCAGTTCTTC.

The V gene is TRBV6-4, the J gene TRBJ2-1; 8 bases fit TRBD2. Germline lookup yields CDR1 MRHNA and CDR2 SNTAGT. CDR3 length: 16 residues. J was trimmed by 2 bases and V by 4 bases; bases with no gene match: 7. The CDR3 sequence: CASSGSGLAPYNEQFF. CDR3 DNA: TGTGCCAGCAGTGGCTCAGGACTAGCCCCCTACAATGAGCAGTTCTTC.

This clonotype occurred many times. The chain couples TRBV29-1 to TRBJ2-7; no clear D gene. This CDR3 has 13 amino acids. CDR1 and CDR2 from the germline V gene are SQVTM and ANQGSEA. Trimming stripped 1 base from V and 5 bases from J, with 12 bases between. The chain's CDR3 is CSVEVVAFDEQYF. The CDR3 nucleotides read TGCAGCGTTGAAGTGGTGGCCTTCGACGAGCAGTACTTC.

This clonotype was seen more than once but under ten times. This chain connects TRBV5-1 to TRBJ2-1; TRBD1 is a possible D gene (6 bases). V lost 3 bases and J lost 9, with 19 bases in between. From germline, CDR1 is SGHRS and CDR2 YFSETQ. The CDR3 covers 15 residues. CDR3 bases: TGCGCCAGCAGCTGGACGGGACACGGGGTTGTTGAGCAGTTCTTC. Protein product: CASSWTGHGVVEQFF.

This clonotype has only a few counts. The chain joins TRBV6-1 to TRBJ1-5; D gene ambiguous. The CDR3 has 15 residues. Germline V gives CDR1 MNHNS, CDR2 SASEGT. Trimming took 2 bases from V and 1 from J, leaving 9 bases between them. This chain's CDR3 is CASSEYRSSNQPQHF. Here the CDR3 DNA reads TGTGCCAGCAGTGAATATAGGTCCAGCAATCAGCCCCAGCATTTT.

The V call is TRBV7-9, the J call TRBJ2-3; D remains ambiguous. Germline-derived CDR1 and CDR2 are SEHNR and FQNEAQ (reference sequence). CDR3 length: 12 residues. V lost 5 bases and J 4 bases, leaving 7 bases between the germline ends. The CDR3 nucleotides read TGTGCCAGCAGCCCATCAGCAGATACGCAGTATTTT. Amino acid sequence: CASSPSADTQYF. Complete variable domain (other parts from reference TRBV7-9 and TRBJ2-3): DTGVSQNPRHKITKRGQNVTFRCDPISEHNRLYWYRQTLGQGPEFLTYFQNEAQLEKSRLLSDRFSAERPKGSFSTLEIQRTEQGDSAMYLCASSPSADTQYFGPGTRLTVL.

This clonotype was seen ten or more times. The chain carries TRBV7-9 and TRBJ2-4; D gene uncertain. V lost 4 bases and J 0 bases, leaving 7 bases between the germline ends. The germline CDR1 and CDR2 sequences are SEHNR and FQNEAQ (reference sequence). The CDR3 runs 14 residues. In DNA form, the CDR3 reads TGTGCCAGCAGCTCACCGGGAGCCAAAAACATTCAGTACTTC. Translated: CASSSPGAKNIQYF.

This clonotype was counted only a few times. This chain connects TRBV7-8 to TRBJ2-7; no firm D call. The CDR3 contains 16 residues. In germline, CDR1 is SGHVS, CDR2 FQNEAQ. V dropped 3 bases and J dropped 1 base, with 16 bases sitting between them. CDR3 DNA: TGTGCCAGCAGCTTTTTTCGTGAATCTGGGTCCTACGAGCAGTACTTC. Amino acids: CASSFFRESGSYEQYF.

This clonotype was picked up many times. This chain uses TRBV12-3 or TRBV12-4 with TRBJ2-7; 11 bases are a match to TRBD2. Trimming at V came to 1 base and at J to 7 bases, leaving 0 bases not matched to a gene. The CDR3 covers 13 residues. The CDR3 sequence: CASSLGLAGEQYF. The CDR3 DNA follows: TGTGCCAGCAGTTTAGGACTAGCGGGAGAGCAGTACTTC.